The next 18 T cell receptor beta chains were all read from a single sample in a study of T cells expressing NK-cell markers. TCRdb processed the 5' RACE reads again and assigns one entry to each CDR3 protein, with no DNA. The sample is made up of about half a million distinct CDR3 sequences, and the top ten hold approximately 1.5% of it. The specimen sequenced was blood T cells: a sorted CD56 or NKG2C T cell subset, CD4+ or CD8+ T cells, or bulk PBMC T cells (not recorded which). The receptors derive from a woman aged 50 to 60 in good health.

The chain is built from TRBV12-3 or TRBV12-4 and TRBJ2-7; TCRdb indicates TRBD1, and absent DNA this call remains unverified. This CDR3 contains 15 residues. The CDR3 loop reads CASSARQGKSYEQYF.

The chain recombines TRBV11-2 with TRBJ2-1; TCRdb's D gene call, TRBD2, goes unchecked for lack of DNA. The length of the CDR3 is 18 residues. Per germline, CDR1 SGHAT and CDR2 FQNNGV. The CDR3 sequence: CASSLVSRTRGAHNEQFF.

V usage is TRBV3-1 and J usage is TRBJ2-7; TCRdb proposes TRBD2, but this gene call is untestable without DNA. Per the germline V gene, CDR1 is LGHDT and CDR2 is YNNKEL (reference sequence). This CDR3 is 14 amino acids long. The CDR3 sequence is CAGSLAGYMYEQYF.

The rearrangement uses TRBV6-1 and TRBJ2-2; TCRdb outputs TRBD1, but without DNA this stays unchecked. CDR1 is MNHNS, CDR2 SASEGT, per germline. The CDR3 is 16 residues long. The chain's CDR3 is CASRPVTGSGVGELFF.

This chain connects TRBV5-1 to TRBJ1-4; TCRdb names TRBD1, which stays unverified in the absence of DNA. CDR1 is SGHRS and CDR2 is YFSETQ in the germline V gene. This CDR3 is built from 15 residues. The CDR3 is CASSDGQPTNEKLFF.

This rearrangement joins TRBV11-2 to TRBJ2-3; TCRdb's D call, TRBD1, is unchecked because there is no DNA. In germline, CDR1 is SGHAT, CDR2 FQNNGV. The CDR3 is made up of 15 amino acids. CDR3 loop: CASSLRGAGEDTQYF.

The chain combines TRBV20-1 with TRBJ2-3; TCRdb's D call of TRBD1 is untestable without DNA. Germline lookup yields CDR1 DFQATT and CDR2 SNEGSKA (reference sequence). This CDR3 region has 14 residues. CDR3 region: CSAPDLGRANTQYF.

The chain has TRBV6-6 and TRBJ2-2; the TCRdb call, TRBD1, lacks DNA for checking. The CDR3 length is 15 residues. Looked up from germline, CDR1 is MNHNY and CDR2 is SVGAGI (reference sequence). CDR3 loop: CASRSQGADTGELFF.

The chain couples TRBV20-1 to TRBJ2-7; TCRdb calls TRBD1, which cannot be checked without DNA. Per the germline V gene, CDR1 is DFQATT and CDR2 is SNEGSKA (reference sequence). This CDR3 contains 15 residues. CDR3: CSATRTGGTAYEQYF.

The chain recombines TRBV5-1 with TRBJ2-3; the D gene TCRdb calls, TRBD1, cannot be checked with no DNA. CDR1 and CDR2 from the germline V gene are SGHRS and YFSETQ. The CDR3 spans 16 residues. CDR3 residues: CASSLQGVPSTDTQYF. The variable domain in full, with the rest retrieved from reference TRBV5-1 and TRBJ2-3, is KAGVTQTPRYLIKTRGQQVTLSCSPISGHRSVSWYQQTPGQGLQFLFEYFSETQRNKGNFPGRFSGRQFSNSRSEMNVSTLELGDSALYLCASSLQGVPSTDTQYFGPGTRLTVL.

The chain is built from TRBV5-6 and TRBJ2-3; the TRBD2 assignment by TCRdb is unverifiable without DNA. This CDR3 spans 18 amino acids. CDR1 is SGHDT and CDR2 is YYEEEE in the germline V gene. Here the CDR3 reads CASSDLRTSGRVTDTQYF.

The V gene is TRBV12-3 or TRBV12-4, the J gene TRBJ2-2. The length of the CDR3 is 14 residues. The CDR3 here is CASSLIGVTGELFF.

V and J are TRBV5-1 and TRBJ1-6; the TCRdb call, TRBD1, lacks DNA for checking. CDR3 length equals 14 residues. From germline, CDR1 is SGHRS and CDR2 YFSETQ. The CDR3 is CASSPGRAASPLHF.

V gene TRBV3-1 combines with J gene TRBJ1-5; TCRdb indicates TRBD1, and absent DNA this call remains unverified. Germline V gives CDR1 LGHDT, CDR2 YNNKEL (reference sequence). The CDR3 length is 19 residues. CDR3: CASSEPKDGTGKSNQPQHF.

The gene calls are TRBV6-5 and TRBJ2-5; TCRdb lists TRBD1, though no DNA is available to test this call. Germline V gene sequence: CDR1 MNHEY, CDR2 SVGAGI. The CDR3 is made up of 15 amino acids. The CDR3 sequence is CASSYSTVPGQTQYF.

The genes are TRBV6-1 and TRBJ1-5. CDR1 is MNHNS and CDR2 is SASEGT in the germline V gene. The CDR3 totals 15 residues. The CDR3 sequence: CASSERVGYNQPQHF.

The chain recombines TRBV13 with TRBJ1-2. From germline, CDR1 is PRHDT and CDR2 FYEKMQ (reference sequence). The CDR3 has 16 residues. The CDR3 loop reads CASSSGVDYSNYGYTF.

The CDR3 here is CASSLGSETQYF. The J gene is TRBJ2-5, the V gene TRBV12-3 or TRBV12-4. This CDR3 has 12 amino acids.